This is a list of T cell receptor beta chains from one sample in a study of beta chain features in type 1 diabetes. The method was immunoSEQ multiplex PCR; TCRdb's version includes in-frame clones alone and lacks a portion of them. The profile shows approximately 170,000 clones, 7.8% of them singletons. What was sequenced was central memory CD4+ T cells from blood. The origin of the receptors is a woman aged 40 to 55 with type 1 diabetes. Both conserved end residues are part of each CDR3. Fields, in order: clone size, J gene, V gene, D gene, CDR3 DNA, CDR3 protein. The D gene is left open where the match is weak. Clone size appears in some rows only: once, few, many, or a class for an expanded clone.

few	TRBJ1-1	TRBV28	-	TGTGCCACCCAGGGAGGGGGATACACTGAAGCTTTCTTT	CATQGGGYTEAFF
few	TRBJ2-6	TRBV5-6	-	TGTGCCAGCAGCTTGTGGGGCTACGGGGCCAACGTCCTGACTTTC	CASSLWGYGANVLTF
few	TRBJ1-5	TRBV14	-	TGTGCCAGCAGCCAAGATCCGGGTCAGCCCCAGCATTTT	CASSQDPGQPQHF
-	TRBJ2-3	TRBV28	TRBD1	TGTGCCAGCAGTAGCGGACAGGGGTACACAGATACGCAGTATTTT	CASSSGQGYTDTQYF
many	TRBJ1-1	TRBV7-2	TRBD1	TGTGCCAGCAGCAGGAGGGGACAGGGAAACATGAACACTGAAGCTTTCTTT	CASSRRGQGNMNTEAFF
few	TRBJ2-1	TRBV2	-	TGTGCCAGCAGTGAAGCGCGTCACAATGAGCAGTTCTTC	CASSEARHNEQFF
-	TRBJ2-3	TRBV6-5	-	TGTGCCAGCAGCGACAATACGCAGTATTTT	CASSDNTQYF
few	TRBJ1-2	TRBV28	-	TGTGCCAGCACCCTTGGAGGGGCTTTCTATGGCTACACCTTC	CASTLGGAFYGYTF
few	TRBJ2-7	TRBV2	TRBD1	TGTGCCAGCAGCGGACAGGGGATGGCCTACGAGCAGTACTTC	CASSGQGMAYEQYF
-	TRBJ1-5	TRBV7-2	-	TGTGCCAGCAGCCCCACAGGAGAGCGGCCCCAGCATTTT	CASSPTGERPQHF
few	TRBJ2-7	TRBV11-2	-	TGTGCCAGCAGCCATAGCGGTAACGAGCAGTACTTC	CASSHSGNEQYF
-	TRBJ1-5	TRBV4-1	-	TGCGCCAGCAGCCAAGGGGGTAGGGGTTGGAATCAGCCCCAGCATTTT	CASSQGGRGWNQPQHF
-	TRBJ1-2	TRBV5-8	-	TGTGCCAGCAGCTTGTTCGGCAGGGTTTATGGCTACACCTTC	CASSLFGRVYGYTF
-	TRBJ1-2	TRBV5-4	TRBD1	TGTGCCAGTTGGCCGGGACAGGGGAACTATGGCTACACCTTC	CASWPGQGNYGYTF
few	TRBJ2-1	TRBV25-1	TRBD2	TGTGCCAGCAGTGCGGTGAGACTAGCGGGGGACAATGAGCAGTTCTTC	CASSAVRLAGDNEQFF
few	TRBJ1-2	TRBV7-2	-	TGTGCCAGCAGCTTAGCCCTAAACTATGGCTACACCTTC	CASSLALNYGYTF
few	TRBJ1-2	TRBV5-1	-	TGCGCCAGCAGCTCAGGCAGCATCTATGGCTACACCTTC	CASSSGSIYGYTF
few	TRBJ2-1	TRBV28	TRBD1	TGTGCCAGCAGTTTGACAGGGACAGAGCAGTTCTTC	CASSLTGTEQFF
few	TRBJ2-3	TRBV5-1	-	TGCGCCAGCAGCTTGGGGGGACAATTAACAGATACGCAGTATTTT	CASSLGGQLTDTQYF
few	TRBJ2-1	TRBV7-9	TRBD1	TGTGCCAGCAGCTTCGACCCGGGACAGGGCTACAATGAGCAGTTCTTC	CASSFDPGQGYNEQFF
-	TRBJ2-5	TRBV5-4	-	TGTGCCAGCAGCTTGGCCGGGAGAGAAGAGACCCAGTACTTC	CASSLAGREETQYF
few	TRBJ1-2	TRBV29-1	-	TGCAGCGTTGACCCCCCGGCGGGCCTATTC	CSVDPPAGLF
-	TRBJ2-5	TRBV7-7	-	TGTGCTAGCAGCTTAGGGGCATACGCCCAAGAGACCCAGTACTTC	CASSLGAYAQETQYF
once	TRBJ2-3	TRBV6-4	TRBD2	TGTGCCAGCAGCAACGATGCGGGGGGCACAGATACGCAGTATTTT	CASSNDAGGTDTQYF
-	TRBJ2-1	TRBV6-6	TRBD2	TGTGCCAGCAGACCGGGACTAGCGGGATACAATGAGCAGTTCTTC	CASRPGLAGYNEQFF
few	TRBJ1-1	TRBV7-2	-	TGTGCCAGCAGCCCTAGGAGGGCAGGGATCACTGAAGCTTTCTTT	CASSPRRAGITEAFF
-	TRBJ2-1	TRBV7-2	-	TGTGCCAGCAACCTGGGAGTAGTTAACAATGAGCAGTTCTTC	CASNLGVVNNEQFF
-	TRBJ1-2	TRBV4-1	-	TGCGCCAGCAGCCAAGATGAGGTTATAGGAGGTGGCTACACCTTC	CASSQDEVIGGGYTF
many	TRBJ1-5	TRBV28	-	TGTGCCAGCAGTTTATCGGGAGGTAGCAATCAGCCCCAGCATTTT	CASSLSGGSNQPQHF
many	TRBJ2-5	TRBV19	-	TGTGCCAGCAGATCGCAGCAAGAGACCCAGTACTTC	CASRSQQETQYF
few	TRBJ2-3	TRBV6-5	TRBD1	TGTGCCAGCAGGGCCCTGGACAGGGGGACGCAGTATTTT	CASRALDRGTQYF
-	TRBJ1-5	TRBV23-1	-	TGCGCCAGCAGTCGGGCCAGGGATAGCAATCAGCCCCAGCATTTT	CASSRARDSNQPQHF
few	TRBJ1-2	TRBV30	TRBD1	TGTGCCTGGAGTGGGGGACAGGGGACCTATGGCTACACCTTC	CAWSGGQGTYGYTF
few	TRBJ1-1	TRBV6-6	TRBD1	TGTGCCAGCAGTTCAACAGGGGGCTCAGGTGAAGCTTTCTTT	CASSSTGGSGEAFF
few	TRBJ1-2	TRBV7-8	TRBD1	TGTGCCAGCAGCCCTTTTAACAGGGGAACTAACTATGGCTACACCTTC	CASSPFNRGTNYGYTF
-	TRBJ1-1	TRBV6-5	-	TGTGCCACCAATCAACAGGGCCCAAAGAACACTGAAGCTTTCTTT	CATNQQGPKNTEAFF
-	TRBJ2-7	TRBV9	-	TGTGCCAGCAGCGTAGAAGCGTCAACAACCTACGAGCAGTACTTC	CASSVEASTTYEQYF
-	TRBJ2-4	TRBV30	TRBD2	TGTGCCTGGAGTGTAGCGGGACTGAAAAACATTCAGTACTTC	CAWSVAGLKNIQYF
-	TRBJ2-7	TRBV9	TRBD1	TGTGCCAGCAGCGTAGCTGCCGGGACAGCCTACGAGCAGTACTTC	CASSVAAGTAYEQYF
few	TRBJ2-1	TRBV5-1	-	TGCGCCAGCAGAGACACCGGGGGCTCCTACAATGAGCAGTTCTTC	CASRDTGGSYNEQFF
few	TRBJ1-1	TRBV7-2	-	TGTGCCAGCAGCCTCGGGTTGACCACTGAAGCTTTCTTT	CASSLGLTTEAFF
few	TRBJ2-3	TRBV28	TRBD1	TGTGCCACCTTGGACAGGGCCGCTAGCACAGATACGCAGTATTTT	CATLDRAASTDTQYF
-	TRBJ2-5	TRBV27	TRBD2	TGTGCCAGCAGTAACCCAGCGGGAGGGAGGGGGACCCAGTACTTC	CASSNPAGGRGTQYF
few	TRBJ2-1	TRBV5-1	-	TGCGCCAGCAGCTTGAGGCGAGGCGAGCAGTTCTTC	CASSLRRGEQFF
-	TRBJ1-2	TRBV28	TRBD1	TGTGCCAGCAGATGGACAGGCCGTGGGGGTGGCTACACCTTC	CASRWTGRGGGYTF
-	TRBJ1-1	TRBV4-1	-	TGCGCCAGCAGTCGCTTGCTAGTTGGCACTGAAGCTTTCTTT	CASSRLLVGTEAFF
many	TRBJ2-7	TRBV7-2	TRBD1	TGTGCCAGCAGTTTCCGGGACAGGGGTTACGAGCAGTACTTC	CASSFRDRGYEQYF
few	TRBJ1-1	TRBV27	-	TGTGCCAGCAGTTTGGAAAGGGGCACTGAAGCTTTCTTT	CASSLERGTEAFF
-	TRBJ2-5	TRBV29-1	-	TGCAGCGTTGAGTTAGTGCTAGCCCCACCAGAGACCCAGTACTTC	CSVELVLAPPETQYF
many	TRBJ1-2	TRBV27	TRBD1	TGTGCCACCAGGTGGGGGACAGCTACCACCTATGGCTACACCTTC	CATRWGTATTYGYTF
-	TRBJ1-6	TRBV27	-	TGTGCCAGCAGTTTCTTCAGGGGATCGGACTCACCCCTCCACTTT	CASSFFRGSDSPLHF
-	TRBJ2-5	TRBV30	-	TGTGCCTGGAGTGTCTCGGAAGAGACCCAGTACTTC	CAWSVSEETQYF
few	TRBJ2-1	TRBV7-9	TRBD1	TGTGCCAGCAGCTCGGACAGGGGGCGCGAGAATGAGCAGTTCTTC	CASSSDRGRENEQFF
few	TRBJ1-2	TRBV2	-	TGTGCCAGCAGTGAACAGGGAGGTATCTATGGCTACACCTTC	CASSEQGGIYGYTF
few	TRBJ2-3	TRBV11-2	TRBD2	TGTGCCAGCAGCAGGGGCAGCGGGGGAACGCAGTATTTT	CASSRGSGGTQYF
-	TRBJ2-1	TRBV9	-	TGTGCCAGCAGCGTAGATCTAGCGTCAAGCTCCTACAATGAGCAGTTCTTC	CASSVDLASSSYNEQFF
few	TRBJ2-7	TRBV19	TRBD1	TGTGCCAGTAGTATCGGGGGACAGGCGAGCTCCTACGAGCAGTACTTC	CASSIGGQASSYEQYF
few	TRBJ2-2	TRBV29-1	-	TGCAGCGTTGATCAGGGCAGAAACACCGGGGAGCTGTTTTTT	CSVDQGRNTGELFF
few	TRBJ2-1	TRBV7-2	-	TGTGCCAGCAGCTCGGACTTCGCCGCCTACAATGAGCAGTTCTTC	CASSSDFAAYNEQFF